These T cell receptor beta chains were read from a single sample in a study of T cells after yellow fever vaccination. MiXCR, applied by TCRdb to the 5' RACE reads, yields one record per CDR3 protein. The sample includes some 130,000 distinct CDR3 sequences, roughly 6.7% seen only once; the top ten take more than 0.55%. The sequencing here drew on CD4+ T cells sorted from PBMCs, taken 10 days after the yellow fever booster vaccination. The source is a man aged 25 to 40 who received the YFV17D yellow fever vaccine. CDR3s include the opening cysteine and the closing phenylalanine or tryptophan. The D gene is left open where the match is weak. The listing skips clone size in some rows; elsewhere it reads once, few, many or a size class.

size,V,length,J,D,DNA,CDR3
many,TRBV15,16,TRBJ2-1,.,TGTGCCACCAGCAAGGGGGCCAAGCGGGCGGACAATGAGCAGTTCTTC,CATSKGAKRADNEQFF
many,TRBV27,14,TRBJ2-7,.,TGTGCCAGCAGACTCAGGGAGAGAACTGAAGAGCAGTACTTC,CASRLRERTEEQYF
many,TRBV29-1,13,TRBJ2-5,.,TGCAGCGTTTTGGACGGCAACCAAGAGACCCAGTACTTC,CSVLDGNQETQYF
many,TRBV20-1,14,TRBJ1-5,.,TGCAGTGCTAGAGAGGGGACGGAGAAGCAGCCCCAGCATTTT,CSAREGTEKQPQHF
many,TRBV5-1,16,TRBJ2-2,TRBD1,TGCGCCAGCAGCGGGCTTTTCAGGGGGTACACCGGGGAGCTGTTTTTT,CASSGLFRGYTGELFF
many,TRBV20-1,14,TRBJ2-1,TRBD2,TGCAGTGCTAGAGGAACTAGCGGTAACAATGAGCAGTTCTTC,CSARGTSGNNEQFF
.,TRBV19,15,TRBJ2-7,.,TGTGCCAGTAGAGCGGTGTCGGGCAGCTCCTACGAGCAGTACTTC,CASRAVSGSSYEQYF
many,TRBV14,13,TRBJ2-7,.,TGTGCCAGCAGCCAAGATCTGGGGATGGAGCAGTACTTC,CASSQDLGMEQYF
many,TRBV6-5,12,TRBJ2-2,.,TGTGCCAGCAGGGAAGGTGGCGGGGAGCTGTTTTTT,CASREGGGELFF
many,TRBV7-2,12,TRBJ2-5,.,TGTGCCAGCAGCCGGGCTGGAGAGACCCAGTACTTC,CASSRAGETQYF
many,TRBV7-8,15,TRBJ1-1,.,TGTGCCAGCAGCTCGGGCTACGGGGGGAACACTGAAGCTTTCTTT,CASSSGYGGNTEAFF
many,TRBV5-1,14,TRBJ2-5,.,TGCGCCAGCACCATCGGGCCAGGGCAAGAGACCCAGTACTTC,CASTIGPGQETQYF
many,TRBV12-3/TRBV12-4,15,TRBJ2-7,.,TGTGCCAGCAGTTTGTCAGAGTACTTACCCTACGAGCAGTACTTC,CASSLSEYLPYEQYF
.,TRBV20-1,13,TRBJ2-7,.,TGCAGTGCTACTCCGACTGAGACCTACGAGCAGTACTTC,CSATPTETYEQYF
many,TRBV28,13,TRBJ1-2,TRBD1,TGTGCCAGCAGGGCGACAGGGCCGGGTGGCTACACCTTC,CASRATGPGGYTF
many,TRBV7-2,14,TRBJ1-3,.,TGTGCCAGCAGCGAACAGGGTTTTGGAAACACCATATATTTT,CASSEQGFGNTIYF
many,TRBV6-2/TRBV6-3,13,TRBJ1-5,.,TGTGCCAGCAGCCGTGCCCGGAATCAGCCCCAGCATTTT,CASSRARNQPQHF
many,TRBV12-3/TRBV12-4,14,TRBJ2-3,.,TGTGCCAGCACCCCGAAAGGAGGCACAGATACGCAGTATTTT,CASTPKGGTDTQYF
.,TRBV4-2,15,TRBJ2-7,TRBD2,TGTGCCAGCAGCCAAGGACTAGCGGGAGAGTCTGAGCAGTACTTC,CASSQGLAGESEQYF
many,TRBV19,15,TRBJ2-7,TRBD1,TGTGCCAGTAGTCTCCAGGGGGCGAAGCTCCACGAGCAGTACTTC,CASSLQGAKLHEQYF
many,TRBV20-1,14,TRBJ2-7,.,TGCAGTGCTACCCTCCGGGGCCCCATCTACGAGCAGTACTTC,CSATLRGPIYEQYF
many,TRBV20-1,14,TRBJ1-1,.,TGCAGTGCTGAAGCTCCTACAGGGATCTCTGAAGCTTTCTTT,CSAEAPTGISEAFF
many,TRBV5-6,13,TRBJ2-1,.,TGTGCCAGCAGCGCAGCAGGGTTAGGCGAGCAGTTCTTC,CASSAAGLGEQFF
many,TRBV12-3/TRBV12-4,15,TRBJ1-4,.,TGTGCCAGCAGTTTTAGCCGAGCAACTAATGAAAAACTGTTTTTT,CASSFSRATNEKLFF
many,TRBV29-1,14,TRBJ2-5,.,TGCAGCGTCGAACATTGGGGAACCCAAGAGACCCAGTACTTC,CSVEHWGTQETQYF
many,TRBV28,16,TRBJ2-5,TRBD2,TGTGCCAGCAGTTTGACTAGCGGGAGCCCGAGGGAGACCCAGTACTTC,CASSLTSGSPRETQYF
many,TRBV6-5,15,TRBJ2-7,TRBD2,TGTGCCAGCAGTTATGTCGGGAGGAGGGACTACGAGCAGTACTTC,CASSYVGRRDYEQYF
many,TRBV7-2,12,TRBJ2-1,.,TGTGCCAGCAGCTTAGGCCCCATAAAGCAGTTCTTC,CASSLGPIKQFF
few,TRBV7-2,13,TRBJ2-7,TRBD2,TGTGCCAGCAGCATTAGCGGGAACTACGAGCAGTACTTC,CASSISGNYEQYF
many,TRBV20-1,12,TRBJ2-1,.,TGCAGTGGGGAAGGGCAGGGAAATGAGCAGTTCTTC,CSGEGQGNEQFF
many,TRBV14,15,TRBJ2-2,.,TGTGCCAGCAGCCGGGGCGATCCAAACACCGGGGAGCTGTTTTTT,CASSRGDPNTGELFF
many,TRBV20-1,16,TRBJ2-6,TRBD2,TGCAGTGGTATGGCTAGCGGACTTTCTGGGGCCAACGTCCTGACTTTC,CSGMASGLSGANVLTF